The rows below give T cell receptor beta chains drawn from one sample of a study of beta chain features in type 1 diabetes. Produced via immunoSEQ multiplex PCR; TCRdb's table is partial and in-frame only. Altogether 300,000 or so clones are present, about a tenth being singletons, with the ten largest covering roughly 1%. Sequenced material: central memory CD4+ T cells from blood. The receptors come from a man aged 25-40 years with type 1 diabetes. CDR3s include the opening cysteine and the closing phenylalanine or tryptophan. The order of the fields is clone size, CDR3 length, V gene, D gene, J gene, CDR3 DNA, CDR3 protein. D genes are given only for firm matches. Clone size is not always given. Where it is, it says once, few, many or a class for expanded clones.

abundance: -
len: 15
v_gene: TRBV7-9
d_gene: -
j_gene: TRBJ1-6
CDR3nt: TGCGCCAGCAGCCAAGAGCAGGGCCATAATTCACCCCTCCACTTT
CDR3aa: CASSQEQGHNSPLHF

abundance: few
len: 16
v_gene: TRBV11-2
d_gene: -
j_gene: TRBJ1-2
CDR3nt: TGTGCCAGCAGCGCTAGCGACACCTATCGTGGCTATGGCTACACCTTC
CDR3aa: CASSASDTYRGYGYTF

abundance: few
len: 15
v_gene: TRBV2
d_gene: TRBD1
j_gene: TRBJ1-1
CDR3nt: TGTGCCAGCAGTGGACAGGGGAGGATGAACACTGAAGCTTTCTTT
CDR3aa: CASSGQGRMNTEAFF

abundance: -
len: 17
v_gene: TRBV7-2
d_gene: TRBD1
j_gene: TRBJ1-6
CDR3nt: TGTGCCAGCAGCGCCTTACTCTCGGGACAGGGTGGTTCACCCCTCCACTTT
CDR3aa: CASSALLSGQGGSPLHF

abundance: many
len: 14
v_gene: TRBV5-4
d_gene: TRBD2
j_gene: TRBJ2-3
CDR3nt: TGTGCCAGCAGCTCAGCGGGGAGCACAGATACGCAGTATTTT
CDR3aa: CASSSAGSTDTQYF

abundance: few
len: 12
v_gene: TRBV30
d_gene: TRBD1
j_gene: TRBJ1-2
CDR3nt: TGTGCCCTGGGACAGGGGGGAGGTGGCTACACCTTC
CDR3aa: CALGQGGGGYTF

abundance: few
len: 14
v_gene: TRBV5-1
d_gene: -
j_gene: TRBJ1-5
CDR3nt: TGCGCCAGCAGCCTGGACGGGCGAAATCAGCCCCAGCATTTT
CDR3aa: CASSLDGRNQPQHF

abundance: -
len: 15
v_gene: TRBV15
d_gene: -
j_gene: TRBJ2-2
CDR3nt: TGTGCCACCAAACATGACAAATGGGGCACCGGGGAGCTGTTTTTT
CDR3aa: CATKHDKWGTGELFF

abundance: -
len: 14
v_gene: TRBV5-6
d_gene: TRBD1
j_gene: TRBJ2-5
CDR3nt: TGTGCCAGCAGCTTTAAACAGGGGCAAGAGACCCAGTACTTC
CDR3aa: CASSFKQGQETQYF

abundance: -
len: 14
v_gene: TRBV9
d_gene: -
j_gene: TRBJ1-1
CDR3nt: TGTGCCAGCAGCGTAGTACGGGGGGACACTGAAGCTTTCTTT
CDR3aa: CASSVVRGDTEAFF

abundance: -
len: 15
v_gene: TRBV11-2
d_gene: -
j_gene: TRBJ2-5
CDR3nt: TGTGCCAGCAGCTTAGTCCGACAAGGGCGCGAGACCCAGTACTTC
CDR3aa: CASSLVRQGRETQYF

abundance: few
len: 14
v_gene: TRBV9
d_gene: -
j_gene: TRBJ2-7
CDR3nt: TGTGCCAGCAGCGACACGACGACAGGCTACGAGCAGTACTTC
CDR3aa: CASSDTTTGYEQYF

abundance: -
len: 12
v_gene: TRBV6-6
d_gene: -
j_gene: TRBJ2-7
CDR3nt: TGTGCCAGCAGGGCAGAGGACTACGAGCAGTACTTC
CDR3aa: CASRAEDYEQYF

abundance: -
len: 12
v_gene: TRBV30
d_gene: -
j_gene: TRBJ2-5
CDR3nt: TGTGCCTGGAGTCCCGGAGAAGAGACCCAGTACTTC
CDR3aa: CAWSPGEETQYF

abundance: few
len: 13
v_gene: TRBV19
d_gene: -
j_gene: TRBJ1-6
CDR3nt: TGTGCCAGTAGTAGGACAGATAATTCACCCCTCCACTTT
CDR3aa: CASSRTDNSPLHF

abundance: -
len: 14
v_gene: TRBV5-4
d_gene: -
j_gene: TRBJ2-2
CDR3nt: TGTGCCAGCAGCTTAACAGGGAACACCGGGGAGCTGTTTTTT
CDR3aa: CASSLTGNTGELFF

abundance: -
len: 14
v_gene: TRBV9
d_gene: -
j_gene: TRBJ2-3
CDR3nt: TGTGCCAGCAGCGTAGGAAGGGGCACAGATACGCAGTATTTT
CDR3aa: CASSVGRGTDTQYF

abundance: -
len: 14
v_gene: TRBV2
d_gene: -
j_gene: TRBJ1-1
CDR3nt: TGTGCCAGCAGTGTCGACGGACCGAACACTGAAGCTTTCTTT
CDR3aa: CASSVDGPNTEAFF

abundance: many
len: 13
v_gene: TRBV2
d_gene: -
j_gene: TRBJ1-5
CDR3nt: TGTGCCAGCAGGAGGGAGGGGAATCAGCCCCAGCATTTT
CDR3aa: CASRREGNQPQHF

abundance: -
len: 18
v_gene: TRBV4-3
d_gene: -
j_gene: TRBJ2-3
CDR3nt: TGCGCCAGCAGCCAAGATCGGTCGCTAGGAGCGAGCCCAGATACGCAGTATTTT
CDR3aa: CASSQDRSLGASPDTQYF

abundance: -
len: 14
v_gene: TRBV11-2
d_gene: -
j_gene: TRBJ1-6
CDR3nt: TGTGCCAGCAGCTTAGATCCAAATAATTCACCCCTCCACTTT
CDR3aa: CASSLDPNNSPLHF

abundance: once
len: 16
v_gene: TRBV4-3
d_gene: -
j_gene: TRBJ2-3
CDR3nt: TGCGCCAGCAGCCACTCCGGGACGGAGGATTCAGATACGCAGTATTTT
CDR3aa: CASSHSGTEDSDTQYF

abundance: -
len: 16
v_gene: TRBV7-9
d_gene: TRBD1
j_gene: TRBJ1-6
CDR3nt: TGTGCCAGCACCGGGACAGGGCTTTCCTATAATTCACCCCTCCACTTT
CDR3aa: CASTGTGLSYNSPLHF

abundance: -
len: 14
v_gene: TRBV5-6
d_gene: TRBD2
j_gene: TRBJ2-1
CDR3nt: TGTGCCAGCAAAGGGCTAGCGGGCCCCAATGAGCAGTTCTTC
CDR3aa: CASKGLAGPNEQFF

abundance: few
len: 14
v_gene: TRBV18
d_gene: TRBD1
j_gene: TRBJ2-7
CDR3nt: TGTGCCAGCTCTCGCGGGACAGGGGCCTACGAGCAGTACTTC
CDR3aa: CASSRGTGAYEQYF

abundance: -
len: 13
v_gene: TRBV7-6
d_gene: -
j_gene: TRBJ1-1
CDR3nt: TGTGCCAGCAGCTTCGGGAGGAACACTGAAGCTTTCTTT
CDR3aa: CASSFGRNTEAFF

abundance: -
len: 13
v_gene: TRBV5-4
d_gene: -
j_gene: TRBJ2-3
CDR3nt: TGTGCCAGCAGCCCTGGGGGATGGGATACGCAGTATTTT
CDR3aa: CASSPGGWDTQYF

abundance: -
len: 14
v_gene: TRBV21-1
d_gene: -
j_gene: TRBJ2-2
CDR3nt: TGTGCCAGCAGGCTGACAGTCTCTGCCGGGGAGCTGTTTTTT
CDR3aa: CASRLTVSAGELFF

abundance: -
len: 12
v_gene: TRBV19
d_gene: -
j_gene: TRBJ2-5
CDR3nt: TGTGCCAGTAGTCCTGGGAGGGAGACCCAGTACTTC
CDR3aa: CASSPGRETQYF

abundance: many
len: 15
v_gene: TRBV28
d_gene: TRBD1
j_gene: TRBJ2-7
CDR3nt: TGTGCCAGCAGCCTCCCCGGACAGGGGGGCATCGAGCAGTACTTC
CDR3aa: CASSLPGQGGIEQYF

abundance: -
len: 18
v_gene: TRBV4-3
d_gene: -
j_gene: TRBJ1-6
CDR3nt: TGCGCCAGCAGCCAAAAGAGCGGCGGGGTTGCTTATAATTCACCCCTCCACTTT
CDR3aa: CASSQKSGGVAYNSPLHF

abundance: few
len: 15
v_gene: TRBV9
d_gene: TRBD2
j_gene: TRBJ2-2
CDR3nt: TGTGCCAGCAGCGTAGCGGCGGGGGGAACCGGGGAGCTGTTTTTT
CDR3aa: CASSVAAGGTGELFF

abundance: many
len: 15
v_gene: TRBV28
d_gene: -
j_gene: TRBJ1-1
CDR3nt: TGTGCCAGCAGTGTTGCAGGGGTCCGGGGCACTGAAGCTTTCTTT
CDR3aa: CASSVAGVRGTEAFF

abundance: -
len: 11
v_gene: TRBV20-1
d_gene: -
j_gene: TRBJ1-2
CDR3nt: TGCAGTGCTAGACCCGGCTATGGCTACACCTTC
CDR3aa: CSARPGYGYTF

abundance: few
len: 12
v_gene: TRBV30
d_gene: -
j_gene: TRBJ1-6
CDR3nt: TGTGCCTGGAGTCAGCGGCATTCACCCCTCCACTTT
CDR3aa: CAWSQRHSPLHF